This paragraph covers one TCR beta chain sequence. Clones were sequenced by immunoSEQ multiplex PCR, and TCRdb holds only the in-frame ones, with some missing. The table lists 35,000 to 45,000 clones, 70% to 90% of them singletons. The germline V gene encodes CDR1 SGHNT and CDR2 YYREEE (reference sequence). CDR3 length equals 19 residues. J gave up 1 base and V 4 bases, and 13 bases lay outside the gene matches. The source of the sample is a study of blood T cell repertoires in COVID-19. The gene calls are TRBV5-4 and TRBJ1-4; TRBD1 agrees at 10 bases. The TCR comes from a human donor in a cohort sampled during active COVID-19. Source material: peripheral blood. The CDR3 loop is CASSRRQGATIVTNEKLFF. CDR3 DNA sequence: TGTGCCAGCAGCCGCCGACAGGGGGCAACAATCGTAACTAATGAAAAACTGTTTTTT. Combining the CDR3 with reference TRBV5-4 and TRBJ1-4 gives the whole variable domain ETGVTQSPTHLIKTRGQQVTLRCSSQSGHNTVSWYQQALGQGPQFIFQYYREEENGRGNFPPRFSGLQFPNYSSELNVNALELDDSALYLCASSRRQGATIVTNEKLFFGSGTQLSVL.